This T cell receptor beta chain was identified during a study of cytomegalovirus exposure and HLA in healthy donors. As for the study in general: A subsequent analysis stated that the approximately 110 validation repertoires were run on the same platform as the approximately 610 first-cohort repertoires.

Study outcomes and limitations: Through in vitro validation, a few CMV-associated chains were shown to be specific for CMV antigens. Among TCR sequences, most were rare, though some public TCRs appeared in many donors.

There are 16 residues in the CDR3. V was pared by 0 bases and J by 3 bases, with 6 bases of the junction left unmatched. The germline CDR1 and CDR2 sequences are LGHNA and YSLEER. A remark on this clone: Its antigen is still unknown.

The assay was immunoSEQ multiplex PCR, and TCRdb's table has in-frame clones only and misses some. Among tens of thousands of clones listed, 85% to 95% were seen once. This TCR was sampled from a woman in her late teens or twenties in good health and CMV-seropositive. The chain couples TRBV4-3 to TRBJ2-5, with TRBD2 matching over 8 bases. Sequencing input: PBMCs. CDR3 region: CASSQDRAGGEETQYF. The CDR3 DNA follows: TGCGCCAGCAGCCAAGATCGTGCGGGAGGAGAAGAGACCCAGTACTTC.